This T cell receptor (beta chain) was profiled in a study of blood T cell repertoires in COVID-19. Across the study: Sites in the United States, Italy and Spain provided acute and convalescent COVID-19 samples. T cells, B-cell-depleted T cells, or PBMCs provided the cDNA or gDNA that served as material.

How the authors handled the data: Using reference gene primer amplification, nucleated cell counts were estimated. Profiled with immunoSEQ multiplex PCR; TCRdb holds only in-frame clones, not every one. The V and J calls and the clone size are those of that table, but D and trimming were determined from the DNA. The sample yields some 180,000 clones, about nine tenths seen once. Germline loops: CDR1 SGHNT, CDR2 YENEEA. This CDR3 region has 15 residues. The ends were cut back, 1 base at V and 9 bases at J, with 16 bases in the middle. The sequence derives from a man aged 40-55 years with acute or convalescent COVID-19. The chain couples TRBV11-3 to TRBJ2-1, with D possibly TRBD2 on 5 matching bases. The specimen was peripheral blood. CDR3 DNA sequence: TGTGCCAGCAGCTTAGGAGGACGGGGTTCAAGTGAGCAGTTCTTC. Translated: CASSLGGRGSSEQFF.